Presented here are 21 T cell receptor beta chains from one specimen sequenced in a study of CD8 T cells in ankylosing spondylitis. TCRdb re-called the 5' RACE reads with MiXCR, one entry per CDR3 protein. The profile shows approximately 42,000 distinct CDR3 sequences, just under 4% of them singletons. Sequenced sample: blood, either unsorted or a sorted T cell fraction (not recorded which). The source is a female donor with ankylosing spondylitis or in good health (not recorded which).

This clonotype came up many times. The chain links TRBV9 to TRBJ2-3; 11 positions match TRBD2. The CDR3 is 16 residues long. Germline V gene data show CDR1 as SGDLS and CDR2 as YYNGEE. V lost 3 bases to trimming and J lost 6 bases; unmatched junction nucleotides: 9. The chain's CDR3 is CASSGHLAGGSDTQYF. CDR3 in DNA: TGTGCCAGCAGCGGCCACCTAGCGGGGGGATCTGATACGCAGTATTTT.

This clonotype was recorded many times. V is TRBV23-1 and J is TRBJ1-5; D is uncertain. TRBV23-1 is labeled an ORF, and its function is uncertain. This CDR3 contains 12 residues. V gave up 1 base and J gave up 4 bases, with 2 bases separating them. The CDR3: CASSQFNQPQHF. The CDR3 region has the DNA TGCGCCAGCAGTCAATTTAATCAGCCCCAGCATTTT.

The V gene is TRBV9, the J gene TRBJ2-3; 12 bases map to TRBD1. This CDR3 is 16 amino acids long. The germline V gene encodes CDR1 SGDLS and CDR2 YYNGEE. With V trimmed by 0 bases and J by 5 bases, 4 bases remained unmatched. The chain's CDR3 is CASSVVGTGGRDTQYF. In DNA, the CDR3 is TGTGCCAGCAGCGTAGTGGGGACAGGGGGCCGAGATACGCAGTATTTT.

This clonotype was seen many times. The rearrangement joins TRBV9 to TRBJ2-5, with 9 bases fitting TRBD2. J gave up 5 bases and V 2 bases, and 7 bases lay outside the gene matches. The germline CDR1 and CDR2 sequences are SGDLS and YYNGEE. The CDR3 sequence is 15 residues long. The CDR3 loop is CASSVLAGIGETQYF. The CDR3 DNA follows: TGTGCCAGCAGCGTGCTAGCGGGGATCGGTGAGACCCAGTACTTC.

This clonotype was seen repeatedly, ten times or more. This chain links TRBV9 with TRBJ2-3, with D possibly being TRBD2 (6 bases). V was pared by 0 bases and J by 1 base, with 12 bases between. Germline V lookup: CDR1 SGDLS, CDR2 YYNGEE. The CDR3 has 16 amino acids. The CDR3 nucleotides are TGTGCCAGCAGCGTAGATACCCGCGGGGGCACAGATACGCAGTATTTT. Protein product: CASSVDTRGGTDTQYF.

This clonotype was observed many times. The rearrangement uses TRBV9 and TRBJ2-2; D may correspond to TRBD1 or TRBD2 (5 bases each). From germline, CDR1 is SGDLS and CDR2 YYNGEE. Trimming stripped 0 bases from V and 2 bases from J, with 17 bases between. The CDR3 runs to 18 residues. CDR3 amino acids: CASSVGFGTRGNTGELFF. DNA of the CDR3: TGTGCCAGCAGCGTAGGGTTCGGCACGAGGGGTAACACCGGGGAGCTGTTTTTT.

This clonotype was recorded many times. This chain links TRBV9 with TRBJ2-1; tentatively, D is TRBD2 (5 bases). Germline-derived CDR1 and CDR2 are SGDLS and YYNGEE. This CDR3 comprises 15 residues. The germline V and J ends were trimmed by 1 base and 4 bases, with 12 bases remaining between them. CDR3 nucleotides: TGTGCCAGCAGCGTACAGCACTCGGGATACAATGAGCAGTTCTTC. Its translation: CASSVQHSGYNEQFF.

This clonotype was detected ten times or more. The chain carries TRBV9 and TRBJ2-2, with 7 bases identical to TRBD1. The CDR3 contains 15 residues. The junction had 0 bases not matched to a gene; V was cut back by 1 base and J by 0 bases. The germline V gene encodes CDR1 SGDLS and CDR2 YYNGEE. The CDR3 loop reads CASSVQGANTGELFF. For the CDR3, the DNA is TGTGCCAGCAGCGTACAGGGGGCGAACACCGGGGAGCTGTTTTTT.

There are many counts of this clonotype. The chain couples TRBV9 to TRBJ2-2; 8 positions match TRBD1. V lost 0 bases, J lost 3 bases, and 7 bases stayed unmatched. Germline CDR1 reads SGDLS; CDR2 reads YYNGEE. CDR3 length: 17 residues. The DNA of the CDR3 is TGTGCCAGCAGCGTAGTAGGGGCAGGGGGCGACACCGGGGAGCTGTTTTTT. Protein: CASSVVGAGGDTGELFF.

This clonotype was observed at least ten times. The chain uses TRBV9 and TRBJ1-1; possible D gene TRBD1, 5 bases. Trimming pared 4 bases from V and 6 bases from J, leaving 22 bases between. From germline, CDR1 is SGDLS and CDR2 YYNGEE. The CDR3 runs 16 residues. The CDR3 reads CASSRGVRKQDAEAFF. In DNA, the CDR3 is TGTGCCAGCAGCAGAGGGGTAAGGAAACAGGACGCTGAAGCTTTCTTT.

This clonotype was picked up many times. The chain carries TRBV9 and TRBJ2-1; 11 positions agree with TRBD2. The CDR3 has 16 residues. The V and J ends lost 4 bases and 7 bases, in that order; junction bases with no gene match: 10. The germline CDR1 and CDR2 sequences are SGDLS and YYNGEE. CDR3 sequence: CASSKMGLAAINEQFF. The CDR3 DNA sequence: TGTGCCAGCAGCAAAATGGGACTAGCGGCTATTAATGAGCAGTTCTTC.

This clonotype has ten or more counts. The V gene is TRBV9, the J gene TRBJ2-2, with 11 bases aligning to TRBD2. Germline loops: CDR1 SGDLS, CDR2 YYNGEE. This CDR3 is built from 16 residues. The junction had 7 bases not matched to a gene; V was cut back by 4 bases and J by 5 bases. This chain's CDR3 is CASSKDRLAGTGELFF. The CDR3 bases are TGTGCCAGCAGCAAAGATCGACTAGCGGGGACCGGGGAGCTGTTTTTT.

This clonotype was recorded many times. V gene TRBV9 combines with J gene TRBJ2-5; a possible D gene is TRBD1 (6 bases). V was pared by 4 bases and J by 5 bases, with 21 bases between. This CDR3 region has 16 residues. CDR1 is SGDLS, CDR2 YYNGEE, per germline. CDR3 nucleotide sequence: TGTGCCAGCAGCCCAGGGGCGTCAGGGGATTCGGAGACCCAGTACTTC. Translated: CASSPGASGDSETQYF.

This clonotype was counted ten times or more. The rearrangement links TRBV9 to TRBJ1-1, with TRBD1 as a possible D gene (6 bases). This CDR3 is 14 amino acids long. Germline V gene lookup returns CDR1 SGDLS and CDR2 YYNGEE. Trimming removed 5 bases at V and 1 base at J, with 12 bases between. The CDR3 DNA is TGTGCCAGCAGGGGTTCGGGGGCGAACACTGAAGCTTTCTTT. Its protein is CASRGSGANTEAFF.

This chain joins TRBV9 and TRBJ2-5, with 8 bases matching TRBD1. The CDR3 length is 15 residues. Germline V CDR1 and CDR2: SGDLS, YYNGEE. J gave up 4 bases and V 4 bases, and 9 bases lay outside the gene matches. Written as DNA, the CDR3 is TGTGCCAGCAGCTTCCCAGGGGGCATTGGAGAGACCCAGTACTTC. Amino acid sequence: CASSFPGGIGETQYF.

Ten or more counts support this clonotype. The gene calls are TRBV9 and TRBJ2-5, with TRBD2 matching over 7 bases. V shed 4 bases, J shed 2 bases, and the junction held 14 bases outside the gene matches. Germline values: CDR1 SGDLS, CDR2 YYNGEE. The CDR3 spans 17 residues. The CDR3, as DNA: TGTGCCAGCAGCTCCAGTGGGGGGGTTTGGGGGCAAGAGACCCAGTACTTC. Its protein is CASSSSGGVWGQETQYF.

This clonotype occurred many times. This chain links TRBV9 with TRBJ2-4; D unresolved. Per the germline V gene, CDR1 is SGDLS and CDR2 is YYNGEE. The CDR3 runs 16 residues. Trimming took off 0 bases at V and 1 base at J, with 11 bases between the two ends. The CDR3 sequence is CASSVGSIQAKNIQYF. The CDR3 DNA is TGTGCCAGCAGCGTAGGAAGTATCCAGGCCAAAAACATTCAGTACTTC.

This clonotype was picked up many times. CDR3 DNA sequence: TGTGCCAGCAGCCCTCATCGGTACCAAGAGACCCAGTACTTC. Protein: CASSPHRYQETQYF. The rearrangement uses TRBV9 and TRBJ2-5; D is unresolved. The CDR3 is 14 residues long. Trimming pared 4 bases from V and 0 bases from J, leaving 10 bases between. Germline CDR1 reads SGDLS; CDR2 reads YYNGEE. Full variable domain (rest looked up from reference TRBV9 and TRBJ2-5): DSGVTQTPKHLITATGQRVTLRCSPRSGDLSVYWYQQSLDQGLQFLIQYYNGEERAKGNILERFSAQQFPDLHSELNLSSLELGDSALYFCASSPHRYQETQYFGPGTRLLVL.

This clonotype is termed medium-sized. The chain employs TRBV9 and TRBJ1-2; tentatively, D is TRBD1 (5 bases). Germline-derived CDR1 and CDR2 are SGDLS and YYNGEE. This CDR3 is built from 17 residues. Trimming removed 4 bases from V and 4 bases from J, with 23 bases in between. CDR3 amino acids: CASSRTTGAAPVYGYTF. CDR3 nucleotides: TGTGCCAGCAGCCGAACAACCGGGGCTGCCCCCGTCTATGGCTACACCTTC.

This clonotype was detected many times. The J gene is TRBJ2-1, the V gene TRBV9; 10 bases match TRBD2. CDR3 size: 19 residues. Germline V CDR1 and CDR2: SGDLS, YYNGEE. Germline trimming cut 0 bases from V and 0 bases from J; bases unmatched to any gene: 9. The CDR3 nucleotides read TGTGCCAGCAGCGTAGCGAGGGTAGCGGGGGGAAGCTCCTACAATGAGCAGTTCTTC. Protein sequence: CASSVARVAGGSSYNEQFF.

At least ten counts were recorded for this clonotype. The chain uses TRBV9 and TRBJ2-5; the D is unclear. Germline V gene lookup returns CDR1 SGDLS and CDR2 YYNGEE. The CDR3 spans 15 residues. Trimming removed 2 bases at V and 4 bases at J, with 15 bases between. DNA for the CDR3: TGTGCCAGCAGCGTGAGTAGTCAGGTTAGAGAGACCCAGTACTTC. Translated, it gives CASSVSSQVRETQYF.